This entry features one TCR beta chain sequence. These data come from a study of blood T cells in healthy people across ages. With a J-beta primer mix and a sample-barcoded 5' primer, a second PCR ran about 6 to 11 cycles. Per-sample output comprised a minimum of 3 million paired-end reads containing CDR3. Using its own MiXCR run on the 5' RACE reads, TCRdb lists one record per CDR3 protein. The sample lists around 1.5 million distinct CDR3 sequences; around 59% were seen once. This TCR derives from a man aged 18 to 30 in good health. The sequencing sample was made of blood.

The CDR3 coding sequence is TGTGCCAGCACTCTCCAGACAGGGCCTCGAACAAATGAAAAACTGTTTTTT. This sequence encodes CASTLQTGPRTNEKLFF. This sequence joins TRBV28 and TRBJ1-4; 7 bases align to TRBD1. Germline values: CDR1 MDHEN, CDR2 SYDVKM. The CDR3 length is 17 residues. The V gene end was trimmed by 7 bases and the J gene end by 5 bases; junction bases not matched to a gene: 16.